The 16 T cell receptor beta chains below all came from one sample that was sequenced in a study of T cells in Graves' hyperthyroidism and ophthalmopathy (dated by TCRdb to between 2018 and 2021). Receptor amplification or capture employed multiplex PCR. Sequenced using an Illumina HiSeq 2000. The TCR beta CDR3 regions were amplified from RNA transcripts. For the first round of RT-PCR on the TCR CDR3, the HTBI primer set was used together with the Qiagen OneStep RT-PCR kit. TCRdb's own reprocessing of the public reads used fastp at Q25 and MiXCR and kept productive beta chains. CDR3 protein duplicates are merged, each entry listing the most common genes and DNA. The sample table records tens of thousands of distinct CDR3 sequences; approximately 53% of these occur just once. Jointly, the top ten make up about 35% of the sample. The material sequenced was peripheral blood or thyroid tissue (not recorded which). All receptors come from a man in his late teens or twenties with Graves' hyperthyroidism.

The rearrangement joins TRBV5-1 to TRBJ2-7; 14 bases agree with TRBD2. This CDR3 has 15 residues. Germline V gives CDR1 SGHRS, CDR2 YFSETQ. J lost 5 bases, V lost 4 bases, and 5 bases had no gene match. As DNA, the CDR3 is TGCGCCAGCAGCGGGACTAGCGGGAGCCTCCACGAGCAGTACTTC. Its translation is CASSGTSGSLHEQYF.

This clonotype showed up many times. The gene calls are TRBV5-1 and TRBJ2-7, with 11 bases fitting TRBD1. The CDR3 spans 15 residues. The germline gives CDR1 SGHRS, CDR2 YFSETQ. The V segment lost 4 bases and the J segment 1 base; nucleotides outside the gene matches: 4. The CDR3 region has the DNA TGCGCCAGCAGCCAGGACAGGGGGCTTTCCTACGAGCAGTACTTC. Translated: CASSQDRGLSYEQYF.

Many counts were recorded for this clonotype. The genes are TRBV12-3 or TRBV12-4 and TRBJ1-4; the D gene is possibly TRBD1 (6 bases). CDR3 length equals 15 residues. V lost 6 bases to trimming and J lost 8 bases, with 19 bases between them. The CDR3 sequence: CASSPEGQLGEKLFF. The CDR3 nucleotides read TGTGCCAGCAGCCCCGAAGGACAGCTCGGGGAAAAACTGTTTTTT.

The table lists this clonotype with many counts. CDR3 in amino acids: CASSWGTAKSTEKLFF. CDR3 nucleotides: TGCGCCAGCAGCTGGGGGACAGCCAAATCTACTGAAAAACTGTTTTTT. The rearrangement uses TRBV5-1 and TRBJ1-4, with 7 bases aligning to TRBD1. In germline, CDR1 is SGHRS, CDR2 YFSETQ. This CDR3 contains 16 residues. Trimming took 3 bases from V and 7 from J; bases not matched to a gene: 12.

CDR3 amino acids: CASSLARVGVHGYTF. The CDR3 bases are TGTGCCAGCAGCTTAGCTCGGGTAGGGGTGCATGGCTACACCTTC. V and J are TRBV7-3 and TRBJ1-2, with TRBD1 as a possible D gene (5 bases). V gave up 2 bases and J gave up 6 bases, with 16 bases separating them. CDR1 is SGHTA and CDR2 is FQGTGA in the germline V gene. The CDR3 has 15 residues.

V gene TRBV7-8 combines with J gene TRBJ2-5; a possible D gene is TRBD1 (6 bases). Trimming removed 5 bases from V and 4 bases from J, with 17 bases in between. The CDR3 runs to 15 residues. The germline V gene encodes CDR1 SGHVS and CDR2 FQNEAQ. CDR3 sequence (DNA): TGTGCCAGCAGCCAGGATATAGGGGGAACAGAGACCCAGTACTTC. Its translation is CASSQDIGGTETQYF.

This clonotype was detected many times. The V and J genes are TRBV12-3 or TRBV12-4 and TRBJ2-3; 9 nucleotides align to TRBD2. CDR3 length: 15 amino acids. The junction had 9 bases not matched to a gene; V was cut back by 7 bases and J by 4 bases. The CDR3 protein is CASTPPGLASDTQYF. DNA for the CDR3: TGTGCCAGCACCCCACCGGGACTAGCTTCAGATACGCAGTATTTT.

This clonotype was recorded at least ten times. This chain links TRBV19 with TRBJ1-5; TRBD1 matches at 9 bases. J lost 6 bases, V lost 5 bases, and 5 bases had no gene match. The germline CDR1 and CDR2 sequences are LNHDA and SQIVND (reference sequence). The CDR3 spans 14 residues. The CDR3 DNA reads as TGTGCCAGTAGTCACAGGGGGCTCGGTCAGCCCCAGCATTTT. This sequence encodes CASSHRGLGQPQHF.

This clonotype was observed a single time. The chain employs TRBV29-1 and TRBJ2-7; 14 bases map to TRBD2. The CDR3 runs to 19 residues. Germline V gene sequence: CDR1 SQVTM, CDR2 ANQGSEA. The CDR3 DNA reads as TGCGGCGCACCTAGGGGGGGGTGGACCGGGACTAGCGGGAGTAGTGAGCAGTACTTC. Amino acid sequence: CGAPRGGWTGTSGSSEQYF.

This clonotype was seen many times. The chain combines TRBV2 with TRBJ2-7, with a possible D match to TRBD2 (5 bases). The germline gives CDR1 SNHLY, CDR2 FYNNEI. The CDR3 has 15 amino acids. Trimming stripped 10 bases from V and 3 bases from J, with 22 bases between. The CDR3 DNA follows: TGTGCCACGAGTCGGGCCAGTCTCGGGGTCTACGAGCAGTACTTC. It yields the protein CATSRASLGVYEQYF.

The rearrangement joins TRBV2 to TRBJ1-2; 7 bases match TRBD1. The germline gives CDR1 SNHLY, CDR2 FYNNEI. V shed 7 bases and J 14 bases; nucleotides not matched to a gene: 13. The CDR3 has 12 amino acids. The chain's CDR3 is CASTDRGHGHTF. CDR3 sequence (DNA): TGTGCCAGCACCGATAGGGGGCACGGCCATACCTTC. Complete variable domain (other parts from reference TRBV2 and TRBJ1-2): EPEVTQTPSHQVTQMGQEVILRCVPISNHLYFYWYRQILGQKVEFLVSFYNNEISEKSEIFDDQFSVERPDGSNFTLKIRSTKLEDSAMYFCASTDRGHGHTFGSGTRLTVV.

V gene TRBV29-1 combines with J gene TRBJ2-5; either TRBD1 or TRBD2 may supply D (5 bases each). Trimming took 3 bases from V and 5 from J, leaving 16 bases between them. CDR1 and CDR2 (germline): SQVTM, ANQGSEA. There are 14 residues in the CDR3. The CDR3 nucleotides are TGCAGCGTTGAGGTGGGGCGCGGCGGGGAGACCCAGTACTTC. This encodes CSVEVGRGGETQYF.

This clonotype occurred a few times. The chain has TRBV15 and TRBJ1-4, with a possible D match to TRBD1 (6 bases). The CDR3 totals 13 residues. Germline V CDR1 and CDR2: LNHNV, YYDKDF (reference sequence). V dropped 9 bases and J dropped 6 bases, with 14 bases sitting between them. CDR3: CATNQGLHEKLFF. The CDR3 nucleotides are TGTGCCACTAACCAGGGGCTTCATGAAAAACTGTTTTTT.

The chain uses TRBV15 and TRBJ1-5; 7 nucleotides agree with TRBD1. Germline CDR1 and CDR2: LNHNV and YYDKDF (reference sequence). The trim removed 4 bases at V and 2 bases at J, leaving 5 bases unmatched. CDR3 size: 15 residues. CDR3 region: CATSKDRVGNQPQHF. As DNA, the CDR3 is TGTGCCACCAGCAAAGACAGGGTAGGCAATCAGCCCCAGCATTTT.

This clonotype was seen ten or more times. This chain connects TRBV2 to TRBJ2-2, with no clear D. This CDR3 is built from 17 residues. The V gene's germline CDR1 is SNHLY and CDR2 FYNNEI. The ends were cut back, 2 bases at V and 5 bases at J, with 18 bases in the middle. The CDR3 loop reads CASSESSRARLTGELFF. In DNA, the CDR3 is TGTGCCAGCAGTGAATCCTCCCGTGCGAGATTAACCGGGGAGCTGTTTTTT.

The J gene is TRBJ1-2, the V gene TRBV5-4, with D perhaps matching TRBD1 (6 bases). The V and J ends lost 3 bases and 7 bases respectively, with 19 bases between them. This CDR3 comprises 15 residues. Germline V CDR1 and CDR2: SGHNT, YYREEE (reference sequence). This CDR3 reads CASSSPGQSRGGYTF. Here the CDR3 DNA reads TGTGCCAGCAGCTCACCCGGACAGTCAAGAGGTGGCTACACCTTC.